This T cell receptor beta chain originates from a study of cytomegalovirus exposure and HLA in healthy donors. Across the study: The Caucasian-associated ancestry cluster held 65% to 90% of some 420 genotyped donors. General study results and limits: TCR beta sequences reportedly predicted most subjects' HLA-A and HLA-B alleles accurately.

Concerning this clone: The antigen is undetermined.

13 Jbeta primers and 60 Vbeta primers were used for the PCR. Assay used: immunoSEQ multiplex PCR; TCRdb lists only in-frame clones, some missing. Here the sample spans 100,000 to 150,000 clones, roughly 60% being singletons. The CDR3 is made up of 16 amino acids. Unmatched junction bases numbered 11, after V lost 4 bases and J lost 6 bases. Germline loops: CDR1 MNHEY, CDR2 SMNVEV (reference sequence). It was healthy bone marrow donors who served as donors. The gene calls are TRBV27 and TRBJ2-2, with 7 bases aligning to TRBD2. The sequence derives from a woman aged 40 to 50 in good health and CMV-seronegative. Sequencing used PBMCs. CDR3 nucleotide sequence: TGTGCCAGCAGTTATTACCGGGAGGCAGGTTCCGGGGAGCTGTTTTTT. Its protein product is CASSYYREAGSGELFF.